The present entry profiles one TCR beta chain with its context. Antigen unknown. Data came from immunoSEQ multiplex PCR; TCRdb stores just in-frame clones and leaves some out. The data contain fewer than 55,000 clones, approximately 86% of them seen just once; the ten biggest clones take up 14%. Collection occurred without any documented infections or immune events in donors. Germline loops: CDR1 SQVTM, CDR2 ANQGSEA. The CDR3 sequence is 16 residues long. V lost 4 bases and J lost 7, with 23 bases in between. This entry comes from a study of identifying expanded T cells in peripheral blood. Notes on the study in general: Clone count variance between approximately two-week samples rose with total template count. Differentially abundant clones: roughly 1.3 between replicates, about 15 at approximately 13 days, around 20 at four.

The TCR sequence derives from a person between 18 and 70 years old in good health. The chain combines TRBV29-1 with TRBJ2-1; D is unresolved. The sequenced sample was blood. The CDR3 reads CSVAKGVGKGVNEQFF. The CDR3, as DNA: TGCAGCGTTGCGAAAGGTGTAGGGAAGGGCGTAAATGAGCAGTTCTTC.